This T cell receptor (beta chain) was recovered during a study of T-cell memory formation after mild COVID-19. This clonotype showed up just a few times. The CDR3 runs 16 residues. Germline V lookup: CDR1 SEHNR, CDR2 FQNEAQ (reference sequence). V was trimmed by 4 bases and J by 7 bases, leaving 20 bases between them. TCRdb processed the 5' RACE reads anew with MiXCR; each CDR3 protein has one entry. The sample records around 400,000 distinct CDR3 sequences, approximately 25% being singletons. The TCR comes from an adult woman who had mild COVID-19 (a few samples of this study predate the infection). Cell type and time point are not known. The chain links TRBV7-9 to TRBJ2-1, with a tentative D call TRBD2 (5 bases). Sequenced: PBMCs or a T cell subset sorted from them (not recorded which). CDR3 DNA: TGTGCCAGCAGCTCTAAGCGGTCTGCAATGGGGAATGAGCAGTTCTTC. This translates into CASSSKRSAMGNEQFF.